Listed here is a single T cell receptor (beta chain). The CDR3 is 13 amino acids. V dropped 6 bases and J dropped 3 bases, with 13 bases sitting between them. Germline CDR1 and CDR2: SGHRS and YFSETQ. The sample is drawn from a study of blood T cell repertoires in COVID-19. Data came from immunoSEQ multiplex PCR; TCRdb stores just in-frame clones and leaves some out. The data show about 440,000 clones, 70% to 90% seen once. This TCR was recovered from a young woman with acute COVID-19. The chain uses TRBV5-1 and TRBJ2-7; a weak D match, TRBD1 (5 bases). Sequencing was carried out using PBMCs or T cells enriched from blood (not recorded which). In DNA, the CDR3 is TGCGCCAGCAAACCAGGGATTAGCTACGAGCAGTACTTC. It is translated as CASKPGISYEQYF.